This T cell receptor beta chain was obtained from a study of T-cell reconstitution after alpha-beta-depleted transplantation in children. Findings and caveats of the study: The origin of alpha-beta T cells about two months after transplant was reportedly several hundred expanded graft clones. The study traced high day-60 TCRbeta diversity in some patients to surviving recipient T cells and thymic progenitors. T-cell counts and diversity at one year post-transplant came mainly from newly produced T cells.

This clonotype was detected many times. Its antigen is not identified. Using unique molecular identifiers, the investigators prepared the TCRbeta library. TCRdb called the PCR reads again in MiXCR, with one record for every CDR3 protein. The table lists hundreds of thousands of distinct CDR3 sequences, about 15% of them singletons. The receptor was isolated from a male patient between 2 and 10 years old who had a stem cell transplant for acute lymphoblastic leukemia, so the T cells may come from the graft donor. The material was PBMCs, mostly from graft donor cells, obtained 360 days after TCRalphabeta/CD19-depleted stem cell transplant.

CDR3 sequence reads: CASSPQGIAYEQYF. Here the CDR3 DNA reads TGTGCCAGCAGCCCGCAGGGGATTGCTTACGAGCAGTACTTC. The V call is TRBV7-9, the J call TRBJ2-7, with D tentatively TRBD1 (6 bases). CDR1 is SEHNR and CDR2 is FQNEAQ in the germline V gene (reference sequence). This CDR3 region has 14 residues. The germline V and J ends were trimmed by 5 bases and 4 bases, with 15 bases remaining between them.